The 13 T cell receptor beta chains below were found in one sample sequenced in a study of blood T cell repertoires in COVID-19. Sequenced by immunoSEQ multiplex PCR; TCRdb stores in-frame clones only, minus some. The table lists about 280,000 clones, around 90% of them singletons, with approximately 2% in the top ten. Sequenced material: PBMCs or T cells enriched from blood (not recorded which). The receptors stem from a woman in her sixties or seventies in a cohort exposed to, infected with or recovered from COVID-19 (not recorded which).

This clone was counted a single time. The chain employs TRBV19 and TRBJ1-1; D possibly corresponds to TRBD1 (5 bases). CDR1 and CDR2 from the germline V gene are LNHDA and SQIVND (reference sequence). V lost 6 bases and J lost 4, with 24 bases in between. CDR3 length equals 17 residues. CDR3 DNA: TGTGCCAGTAGCGGCGGGGGTAGGGCAAGTCGAGCCACTGAAGCTTTCTTT. Translating gives CASSGGGRASRATEAFF.

The V call is TRBV7-6, the J call TRBJ1-1; D unresolved. The CDR3 is made up of 15 amino acids. With 0 bases removed from V and 0 bases from J, the gap between germline ends came to 8 bases. CDR1 and CDR2 from the germline V gene are SGHVS and FNYEAQ. CDR3 nucleotide sequence: TGTGCCAGCAGCTTAGCCGGAGGCATGAACACTGAAGCTTTCTTT. This codes for CASSLAGGMNTEAFF. The full variable domain, completed using reference TRBV7-6 and TRBJ1-1, is GAGVSQSPRYKVTKRGQDVALRCDPISGHVSLYWYRQALGQGPEFLTYFNYEAQQDKSGLPNDRFSAERPEGSISTLTIQRTEQRDSAMYRCASSLAGGMNTEAFFGQGTRLTVV.

V usage is TRBV5-6 and J usage is TRBJ2-7, with 13 nucleotides matching TRBD2. The CDR3 runs to 15 residues. Germline CDR1 reads SGHDT; CDR2 reads YYEEEE. The trim removed 0 bases at V and 3 bases at J, leaving 0 bases unmatched. CDR3 in amino acids: CASSLGTSGSYEQYF. The CDR3 nucleotides read TGTGCCAGCAGCTTGGGGACTAGCGGGAGCTACGAGCAGTACTTC.

This rearrangement joins TRBV30 to TRBJ2-2; 9 nucleotides match TRBD2. The V gene end was trimmed by 4 bases and the J gene end by 7 bases; junction bases not matched to a gene: 7. CDR3 length: 14 residues. Germline V gene data show CDR1 as GTSNPN and CDR2 as SVGIG (reference sequence). Written as DNA, the CDR3 is TGTGCCTGGAAGTTAGCGGGAGTGGACGGGGAGCTGTTTTTT. It is translated as CAWKLAGVDGELFF.

This clone was observed once. CDR3 DNA: TGTGCCAGCAGCGTAGCCCCAGTCAGGGACAGCAGTGACACTGAAGCTTTCTTT. Its protein product is CASSVAPVRDSSDTEAFF. V usage is TRBV9 and J usage is TRBJ1-1; the match to TRBD1 covers 7 bases. V lost 0 bases to trimming and J lost 3 bases; unmatched junction nucleotides: 14. The CDR3 extends over 18 amino acids. The germline gives CDR1 SGDLS, CDR2 YYNGEE.

V and J are TRBV6-2 or TRBV6-3 and TRBJ2-5; perhaps TRBD2 as D (5 bases). Per germline, CDR1 MNHEY and CDR2 SVGEGT. The V end lost 4 bases, the J end lost 2 bases, and 20 bases lay between the germline ends. The CDR3 spans 17 residues. CDR3 DNA: TGTGCCAGCAGTTGGTCGGTGGATTACGGGGATCAAGAGACCCAGTACTTC. This encodes CASSWSVDYGDQETQYF.

This chain joins TRBV19 and TRBJ2-7; D possibly corresponds to TRBD2 (6 bases). Germline V gene lookup returns CDR1 LNHDA and CDR2 SQIVND (reference sequence). This CDR3 comprises 16 residues. V lost 5 bases and J lost 1, with 18 bases in between. The CDR3 region is CASSPDTGVLSYEQYF. CDR3 bases: TGTGCCAGTAGTCCAGACACGGGGGTTCTATCCTACGAGCAGTACTTC.

The rearrangement joins TRBV12-3 or TRBV12-4 to TRBJ2-7; 11 nucleotides agree with TRBD1. CDR3 length: 13 amino acids. The V segment lost 7 bases and the J segment 6 bases; nucleotides outside the gene matches: 5. CDR3 nucleotide sequence: TGTGCCAGCACCAAGGACAGGGGGCGCGAGCAGTACTTC. Its protein product is CASTKDRGREQYF.

This clone showed up just once. The rearrangement joins TRBV6-1 to TRBJ2-1; TRBD2 agrees at 7 bases. The J segment lost 5 bases and the V segment lost 1 base, leaving 11 bases of the junction unmatched. Germline loops: CDR1 MNHNS, CDR2 SASEGT. The CDR3 extends over 17 amino acids. CDR3 in DNA: TGTGCCAGCAGTGAAGAAGGGGTCACTAGCGCCCACAATGAGCAGTTCTTC. Translating it yields CASSEEGVTSAHNEQFF.

The chain combines TRBV6-1 with TRBJ2-6, with 12 positions matching TRBD2. Germline V lookup: CDR1 MNHNS, CDR2 SASEGT. The junction had 6 bases not matched to a gene; V was cut back by 4 bases and J by 2 bases. The CDR3 loop spans 18 amino acids. The CDR3 nucleotides are TGTGCCAGCAGTGGGAGACTAGCGGGAGAGGCTGGGGCCAACGTCCTGACTTTC. This sequence encodes CASSGRLAGEAGANVLTF.

This clone was counted once. The chain combines TRBV19 with TRBJ1-4; D ambiguous. Trimming stripped 0 bases from V and 7 bases from J, with 15 bases between. This CDR3 is built from 16 residues. In germline, CDR1 is LNHDA, CDR2 SQIVND (reference sequence). The CDR3 sequence is CASSIDRFTRTEKLFF. In DNA form, the CDR3 reads TGTGCCAGTAGTATAGATCGCTTCACACGTACTGAAAAACTGTTTTTT. Full variable domain (outside the CDR3, taken from reference TRBV19 and TRBJ1-4): DGGITQSPKYLFRKEGQNVTLSCEQNLNHDAMYWYRQDPGQGLRLIYYSQIVNDFQKGDIAEGYSVSREKKESFPLTVTSAQKNPTAFYLCASSIDRFTRTEKLFFGSGTQLSVL.

This sequence joins TRBV6-5 and TRBJ2-7; 10 bases are a match to TRBD1. This CDR3 comprises 14 residues. Germline V CDR1 and CDR2: MNHEY, SVGAGI. V gave up 4 bases and J gave up 3 bases; unmatched junction bases: 3. This chain's CDR3 is CASSFRDRGYEQYF. In nucleotides, the CDR3 is TGTGCCAGCAGTTTCCGGGACAGGGGCTACGAGCAGTACTTC.

The chain recombines TRBV7-9 with TRBJ2-7; a possible D gene is TRBD1 (5 bases). V lost 5 bases and J 2 bases, leaving 13 bases between the germline ends. Germline V gives CDR1 SEHNR, CDR2 FQNEAQ (reference sequence). The CDR3 has 14 amino acids. CDR3 nucleotides: TGTGCCAGCAGCCCCCCCAGGGTCACCTACGAGCAGTACTTC. Residues: CASSPPRVTYEQYF.